This T cell receptor (beta chain) is drawn from a study of lymphopenia after photon versus proton radiotherapy. Study results and caveats: A bigger post-nadir fall in TCR diversity correlated inversely with survival time in deceased patients. Authors raise, but do not show, better survival with proton therapy.

Points on this clone: Its matching antigen is unknown.

TCRdb's copy holds only in-frame clones and misses some; the assay was immunoSEQ multiplex PCR. Here the sample spans 65,000 to 85,000 clones, 85% to 95% being singletons. CDR3 length: 14 residues. The germline gives CDR1 KGHSH, CDR2 LQKENI. Germline trimming cut 3 bases from V and 4 bases from J; bases unmatched to any gene: 6. This TCR was sampled from a woman aged 40 to 55 with cholangiocarcinoma. The rearrangement links TRBV18 to TRBJ2-7; 7 bases map to TRBD1. This specimen consisted of peripheral blood, obtained from a patient treated with photon-based radiotherapy. Written as DNA, the CDR3 is TGTGCCAGCTCACCGGTGGGGACAGATTACGAGCAGTACTTC. This translates into CASSPVGTDYEQYF.